Many counts were recorded for the clone carrying this T cell receptor beta chain. V lost 5 bases to trimming and J lost 4 bases, with 9 bases between them. CDR3 size: 11 residues. CDR1 and CDR2 (germline): DFQATT, SNEGSKA (reference sequence). This sample was included in a study of Graves' ophthalmopathy and Graves' hyperthyroidism. Amplified TCR beta CDR3 regions were obtained using RNA transcripts as template. HTBI primers were used in a first-round RT-PCR, which preceded a second-round multiplex PCR. TCRdb redid the calling of the multiplex PCR reads with MiXCR, one entry per CDR3 protein. Found here are over 200,000 distinct CDR3 sequences, over 25% of them singletons; the top ten hold 9.1%.

Sequenced material: peripheral blood. This sequence originates from a man aged 50 to 59 with Graves' ophthalmopathy. This chain joins TRBV20-1 and TRBJ2-7; D not certain. The CDR3 nucleotides read TGCAGTGCTTGGGATATATACGAGCAGTACTTC. Translating it yields CSAWDIYEQYF.